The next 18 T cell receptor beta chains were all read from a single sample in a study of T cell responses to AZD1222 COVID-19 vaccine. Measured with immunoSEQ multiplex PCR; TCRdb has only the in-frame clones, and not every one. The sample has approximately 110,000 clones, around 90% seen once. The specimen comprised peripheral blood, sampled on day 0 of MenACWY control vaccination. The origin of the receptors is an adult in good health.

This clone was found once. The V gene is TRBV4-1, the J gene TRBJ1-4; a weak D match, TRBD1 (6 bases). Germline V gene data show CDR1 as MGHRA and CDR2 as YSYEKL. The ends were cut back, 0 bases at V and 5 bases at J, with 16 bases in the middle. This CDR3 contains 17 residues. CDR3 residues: CASSQDYAGAGNEKLFF. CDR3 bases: TGCGCCAGCAGCCAAGATTATGCGGGGGCGGGAAATGAAAAACTGTTTTTT.

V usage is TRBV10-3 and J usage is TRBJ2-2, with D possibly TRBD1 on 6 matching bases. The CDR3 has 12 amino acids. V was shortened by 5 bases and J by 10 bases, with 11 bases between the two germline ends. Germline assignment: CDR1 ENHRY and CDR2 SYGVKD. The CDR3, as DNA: TGTGCCATCAGTTCCACAGGGAAGGAGCTGTTTTTT. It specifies CAISSTGKELFF.

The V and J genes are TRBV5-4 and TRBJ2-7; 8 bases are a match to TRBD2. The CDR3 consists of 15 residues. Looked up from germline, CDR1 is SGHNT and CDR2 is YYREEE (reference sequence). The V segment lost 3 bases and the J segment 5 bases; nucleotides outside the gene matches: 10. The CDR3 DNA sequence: TGTGCCAGCAGCTGGCCGGGGGGGAGCCCTCACGAGCAGTACTTC. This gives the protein CASSWPGGSPHEQYF.

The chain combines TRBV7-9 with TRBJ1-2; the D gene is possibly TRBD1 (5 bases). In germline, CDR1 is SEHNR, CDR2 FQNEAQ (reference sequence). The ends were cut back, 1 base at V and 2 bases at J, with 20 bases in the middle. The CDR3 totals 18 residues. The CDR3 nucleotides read TGTGCCAGCAGCTTAGGGGCCCGGGGGTCAAGAGGGAACTATGGCTACACCTTC. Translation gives CASSLGARGSRGNYGYTF. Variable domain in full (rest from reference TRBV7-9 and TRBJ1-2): DTGVSQNPRHKITKRGQNVTFRCDPISEHNRLYWYRQTLGQGPEFLTYFQNEAQLEKSRLLSDRFSAERPKGSFSTLEIQRTEQGDSAMYLCASSLGARGSRGNYGYTFGSGTRLTVV.

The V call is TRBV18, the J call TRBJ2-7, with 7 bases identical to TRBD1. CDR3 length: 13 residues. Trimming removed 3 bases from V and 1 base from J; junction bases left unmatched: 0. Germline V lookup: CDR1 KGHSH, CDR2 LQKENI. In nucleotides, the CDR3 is TGTGCCAGCTCACCGGGACAGTCCTACGAGCAGTACTTC. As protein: CASSPGQSYEQYF.

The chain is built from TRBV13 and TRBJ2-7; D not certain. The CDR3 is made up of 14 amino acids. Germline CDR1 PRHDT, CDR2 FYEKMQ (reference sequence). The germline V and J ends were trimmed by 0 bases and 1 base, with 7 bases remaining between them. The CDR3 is CASSLGLTSYEQYF. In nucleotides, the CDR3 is TGTGCCAGCAGCTTAGGCCTGACTTCCTACGAGCAGTACTTC.

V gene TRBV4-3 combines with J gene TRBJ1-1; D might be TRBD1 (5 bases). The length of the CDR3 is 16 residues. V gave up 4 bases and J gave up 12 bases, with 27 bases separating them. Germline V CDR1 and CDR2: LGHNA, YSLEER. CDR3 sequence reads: CASSPLGGLSSSESFF. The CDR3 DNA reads TGCGCCAGCAGCCCACTTGGGGGTTTAAGCTCCTCGGAGTCTTTCTTT.

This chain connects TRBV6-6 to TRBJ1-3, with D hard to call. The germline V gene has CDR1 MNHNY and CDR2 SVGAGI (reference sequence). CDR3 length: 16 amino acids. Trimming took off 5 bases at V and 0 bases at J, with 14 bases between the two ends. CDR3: CASSRSPHRSGNTIYF. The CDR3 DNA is TGTGCCAGCAGTCGATCACCACACCGCTCTGGAAACACCATATATTTT.

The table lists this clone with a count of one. Here the CDR3 DNA reads TGCGCCAGCAGCCGTTCCATCCCAGATACGCAGTATTTT. Its translation: CASSRSIPDTQYF. The chain links TRBV5-1 to TRBJ2-3; no reliable D call. Germline V gene sequence: CDR1 SGHRS, CDR2 YFSETQ. CDR3 length: 13 amino acids. V was pared by 4 bases and J by 4 bases, with 10 bases between.

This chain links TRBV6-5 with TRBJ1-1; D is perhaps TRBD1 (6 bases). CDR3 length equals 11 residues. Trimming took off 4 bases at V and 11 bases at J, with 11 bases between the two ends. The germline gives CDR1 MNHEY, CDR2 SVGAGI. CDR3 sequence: CASSFTGRAFF. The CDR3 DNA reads TGTGCCAGCAGTTTCACAGGGAGGGCTTTCTTT.

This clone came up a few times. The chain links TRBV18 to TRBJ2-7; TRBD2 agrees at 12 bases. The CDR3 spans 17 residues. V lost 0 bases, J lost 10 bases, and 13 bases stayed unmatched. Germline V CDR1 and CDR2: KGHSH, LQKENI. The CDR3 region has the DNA TGTGCCAGCTCACCACCTTATTGGACTAGCGGGATCCGACCCCAGTACTTC. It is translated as CASSPPYWTSGIRPQYF.

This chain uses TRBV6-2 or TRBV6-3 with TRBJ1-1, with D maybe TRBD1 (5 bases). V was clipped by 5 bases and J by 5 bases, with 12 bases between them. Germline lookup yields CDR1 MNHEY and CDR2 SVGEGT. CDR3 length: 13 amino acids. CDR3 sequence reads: CASSTRVRTEAFF. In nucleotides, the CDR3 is TGTGCCAGCAGTACCAGGGTGCGGACTGAAGCTTTCTTT.

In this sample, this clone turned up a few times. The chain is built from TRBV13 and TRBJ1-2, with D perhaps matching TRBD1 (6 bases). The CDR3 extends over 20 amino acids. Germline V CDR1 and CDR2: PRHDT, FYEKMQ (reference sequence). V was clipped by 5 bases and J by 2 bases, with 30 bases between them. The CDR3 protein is CASSQITPIPGQGSNYGYTF. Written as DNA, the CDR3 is TGTGCCAGCAGCCAAATCACCCCCATCCCTGGGCAGGGGTCCAACTATGGCTACACCTTC.

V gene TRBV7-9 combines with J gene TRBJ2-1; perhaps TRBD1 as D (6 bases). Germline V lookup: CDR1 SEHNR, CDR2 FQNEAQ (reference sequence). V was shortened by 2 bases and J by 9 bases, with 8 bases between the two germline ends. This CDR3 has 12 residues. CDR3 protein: CASSLQGTEQFF. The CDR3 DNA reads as TGTGCCAGCAGCTTACAGGGGACTGAGCAGTTCTTC.

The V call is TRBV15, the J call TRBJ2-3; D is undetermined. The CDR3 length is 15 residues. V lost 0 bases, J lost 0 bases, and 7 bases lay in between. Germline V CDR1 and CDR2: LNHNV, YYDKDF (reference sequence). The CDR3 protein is CATSREIGSTDTQYF. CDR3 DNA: TGTGCCACCAGCAGAGAAATCGGAAGCACAGATACGCAGTATTTT.

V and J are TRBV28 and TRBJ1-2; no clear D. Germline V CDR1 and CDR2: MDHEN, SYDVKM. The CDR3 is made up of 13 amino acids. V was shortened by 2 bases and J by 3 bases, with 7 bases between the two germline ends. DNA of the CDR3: TGTGCCAGCAGTTTAGGAGTTTACTATGGCTACACCTTC. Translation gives CASSLGVYYGYTF.

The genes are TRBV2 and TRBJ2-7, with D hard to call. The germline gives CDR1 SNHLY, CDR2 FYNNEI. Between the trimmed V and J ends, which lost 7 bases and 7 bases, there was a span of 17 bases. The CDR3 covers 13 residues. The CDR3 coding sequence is TGTGCCAGCACCAGGCTGGTCGTAGAAGAGCAGTACTTC. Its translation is CASTRLVVEEQYF.

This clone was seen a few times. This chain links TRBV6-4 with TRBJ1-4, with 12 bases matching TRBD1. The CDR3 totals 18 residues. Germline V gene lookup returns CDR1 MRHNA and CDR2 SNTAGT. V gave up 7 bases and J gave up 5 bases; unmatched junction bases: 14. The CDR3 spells CASNTGTGGFNLNEKLFF. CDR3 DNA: TGTGCCAGCAATACCGGGACAGGGGGCTTTAATCTGAATGAAAAACTGTTTTTT.